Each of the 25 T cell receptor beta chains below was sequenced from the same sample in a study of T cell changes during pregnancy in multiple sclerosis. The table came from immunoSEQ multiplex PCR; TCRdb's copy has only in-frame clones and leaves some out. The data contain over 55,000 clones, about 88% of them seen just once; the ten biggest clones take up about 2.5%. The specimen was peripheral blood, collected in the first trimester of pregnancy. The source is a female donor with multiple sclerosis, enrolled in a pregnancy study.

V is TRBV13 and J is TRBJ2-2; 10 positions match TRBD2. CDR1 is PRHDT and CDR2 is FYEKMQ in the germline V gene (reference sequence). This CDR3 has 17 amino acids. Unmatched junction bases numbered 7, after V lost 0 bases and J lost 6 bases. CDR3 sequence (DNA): TGTGCCAGCAGCTTAGGACCTCTAGCGGGAGTACCCGGGGAGCTGTTTTTT. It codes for CASSLGPLAGVPGELFF.

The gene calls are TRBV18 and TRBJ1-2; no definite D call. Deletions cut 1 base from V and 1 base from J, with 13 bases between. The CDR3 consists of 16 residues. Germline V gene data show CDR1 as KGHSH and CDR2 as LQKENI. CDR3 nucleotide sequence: TGTGCCAGCTCACCACAGAGTTCGGGGAATAACTATGGCTACACCTTC. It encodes CASSPQSSGNNYGYTF.

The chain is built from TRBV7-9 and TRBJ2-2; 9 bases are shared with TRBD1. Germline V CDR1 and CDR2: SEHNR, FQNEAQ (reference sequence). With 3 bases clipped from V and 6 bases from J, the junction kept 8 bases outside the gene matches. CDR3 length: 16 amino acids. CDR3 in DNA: TGTGCCAGCAGCTTTTCCGGGACAGGGTCAGCCGGGGAGCTGTTTTTT. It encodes CASSFSGTGSAGELFF.

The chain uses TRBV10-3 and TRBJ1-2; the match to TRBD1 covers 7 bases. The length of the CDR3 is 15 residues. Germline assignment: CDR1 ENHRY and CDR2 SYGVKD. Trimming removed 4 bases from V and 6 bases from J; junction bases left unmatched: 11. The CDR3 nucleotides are TGTGCCATCAGTGGCTTGACAGGGTTGTCGGATGGCTACACCTTC. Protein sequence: CAISGLTGLSDGYTF.

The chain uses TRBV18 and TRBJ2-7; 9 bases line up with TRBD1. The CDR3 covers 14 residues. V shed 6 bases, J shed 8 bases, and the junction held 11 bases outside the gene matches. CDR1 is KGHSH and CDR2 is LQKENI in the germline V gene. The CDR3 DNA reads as TGTGCCAGCTCGGGCGGGGACAGGGATAAACAGCAGTACTTC. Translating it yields CASSGGDRDKQQYF.

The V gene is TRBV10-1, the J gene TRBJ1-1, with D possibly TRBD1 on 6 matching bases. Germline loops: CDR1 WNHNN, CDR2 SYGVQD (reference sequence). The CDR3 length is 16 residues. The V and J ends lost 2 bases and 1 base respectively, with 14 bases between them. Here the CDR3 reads CASSETLEGQNTEAFF. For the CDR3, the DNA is TGCGCCAGCAGTGAGACCCTAGAGGGACAGAACACTGAAGCTTTCTTT.

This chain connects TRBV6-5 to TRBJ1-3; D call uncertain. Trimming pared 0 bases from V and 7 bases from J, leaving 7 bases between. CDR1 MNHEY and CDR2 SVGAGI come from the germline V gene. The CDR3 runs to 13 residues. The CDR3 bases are TGTGCCAGCAGTTACTCGAACGGGAACACCATATATTTT. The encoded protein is CASSYSNGNTIYF.

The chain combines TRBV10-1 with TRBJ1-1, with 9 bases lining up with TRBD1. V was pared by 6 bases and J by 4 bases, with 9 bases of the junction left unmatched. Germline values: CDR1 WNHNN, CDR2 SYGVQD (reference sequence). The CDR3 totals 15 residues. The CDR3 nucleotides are TGCGCCAGCAGCGATGGACAGGGGCTGAGCACTGAAGCTTTCTTT. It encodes CASSDGQGLSTEAFF.

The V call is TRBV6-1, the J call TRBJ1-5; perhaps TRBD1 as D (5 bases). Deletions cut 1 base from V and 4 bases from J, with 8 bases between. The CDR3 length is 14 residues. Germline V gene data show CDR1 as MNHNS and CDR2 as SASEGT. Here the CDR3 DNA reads TGTGCCAGCAGTGAAGTCCAGGGAAATCAGCCCCAGCATTTT. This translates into CASSEVQGNQPQHF.

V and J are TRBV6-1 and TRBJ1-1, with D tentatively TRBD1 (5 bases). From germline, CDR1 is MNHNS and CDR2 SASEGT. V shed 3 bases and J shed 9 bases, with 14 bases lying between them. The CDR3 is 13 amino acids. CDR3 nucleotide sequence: TGTGCCAGCAGTGAGGGGCCGGGCAGCCAAGCTTTCTTT. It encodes CASSEGPGSQAFF.

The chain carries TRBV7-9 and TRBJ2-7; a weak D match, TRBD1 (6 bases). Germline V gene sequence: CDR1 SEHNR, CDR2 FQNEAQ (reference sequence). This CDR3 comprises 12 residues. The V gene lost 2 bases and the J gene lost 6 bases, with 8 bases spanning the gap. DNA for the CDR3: TGTGCCAGCAGCTTATCAGGGGTCGAGCAGTACTTC. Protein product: CASSLSGVEQYF.

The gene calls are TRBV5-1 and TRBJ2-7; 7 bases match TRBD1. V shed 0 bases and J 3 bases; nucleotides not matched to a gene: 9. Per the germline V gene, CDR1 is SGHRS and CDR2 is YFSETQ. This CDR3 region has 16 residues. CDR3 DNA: TGCGCCAGCAGCTTGGGACCGGGACGGACAGGCTACGAGCAGTACTTC. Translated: CASSLGPGRTGYEQYF. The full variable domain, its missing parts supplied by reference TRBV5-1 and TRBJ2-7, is KAGVTQTPRYLIKTRGQQVTLSCSPISGHRSVSWYQQTPGQGLQFLFEYFSETQRNKGNFPGRFSGRQFSNSRSEMNVSTLELGDSALYLCASSLGPGRTGYEQYFGPGTRLTVT.

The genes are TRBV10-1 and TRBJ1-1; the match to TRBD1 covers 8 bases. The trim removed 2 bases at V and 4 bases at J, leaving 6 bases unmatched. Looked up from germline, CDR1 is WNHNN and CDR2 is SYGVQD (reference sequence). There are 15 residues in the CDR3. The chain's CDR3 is CASSELGQEVTEAFF. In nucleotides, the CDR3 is TGCGCCAGCAGTGAGCTGGGACAGGAGGTCACTGAAGCTTTCTTT.

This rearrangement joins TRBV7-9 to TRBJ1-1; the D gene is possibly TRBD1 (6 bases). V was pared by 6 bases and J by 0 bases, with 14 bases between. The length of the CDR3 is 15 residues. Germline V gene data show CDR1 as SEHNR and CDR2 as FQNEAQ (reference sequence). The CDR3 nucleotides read TGTGCCAGCAGTAGGGAGGGGGGGTTGAACACTGAAGCTTTCTTT. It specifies CASSREGGLNTEAFF.

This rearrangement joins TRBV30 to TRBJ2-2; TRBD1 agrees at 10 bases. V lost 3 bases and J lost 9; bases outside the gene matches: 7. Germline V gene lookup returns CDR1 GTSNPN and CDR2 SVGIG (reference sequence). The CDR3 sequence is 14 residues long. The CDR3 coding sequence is TGTGCCTGGAGGGGACAGGGGCTGTGGAGGGAGCTGTTTTTT. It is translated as CAWRGQGLWRELFF.

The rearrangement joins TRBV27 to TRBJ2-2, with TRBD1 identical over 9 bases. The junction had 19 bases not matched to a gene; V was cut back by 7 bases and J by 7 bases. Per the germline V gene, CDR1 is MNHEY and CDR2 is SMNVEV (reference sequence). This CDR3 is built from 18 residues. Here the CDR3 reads CASTPKQGANPYYGELFF. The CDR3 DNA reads TGTGCCAGCACCCCGAAACAGGGGGCTAATCCATATTACGGGGAGCTGTTTTTT.

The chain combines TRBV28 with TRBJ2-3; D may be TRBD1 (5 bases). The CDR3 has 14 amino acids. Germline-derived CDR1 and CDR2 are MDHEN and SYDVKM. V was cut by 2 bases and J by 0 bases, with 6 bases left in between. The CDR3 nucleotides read TGTGCCAGCAGTTTACCAGGGAGCACAGATACGCAGTATTTT. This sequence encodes CASSLPGSTDTQYF.

This CDR3 reads CASSQEGRPGSSYNSPLHF. The CDR3 DNA reads TGCGCCAGCAGCCAAGAGGGCCGGCCCGGTAGCTCCTATAATTCACCCCTCCACTTT. The chain links TRBV4-1 to TRBJ1-6; D is unresolved. This CDR3 spans 19 amino acids. The V gene's germline CDR1 is MGHRA and CDR2 YSYEKL. Trimming shortened V by 0 bases and J by 0 bases, and 15 bases separated the two germline ends.

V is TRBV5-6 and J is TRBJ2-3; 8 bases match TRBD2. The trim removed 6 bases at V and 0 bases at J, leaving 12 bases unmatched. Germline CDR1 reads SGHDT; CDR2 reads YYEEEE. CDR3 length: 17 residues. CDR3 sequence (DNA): TGTGCCAGCAAGCTTTTGATAGCGGGGCCTAGCACAGATACGCAGTATTTT. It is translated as CASKLLIAGPSTDTQYF.

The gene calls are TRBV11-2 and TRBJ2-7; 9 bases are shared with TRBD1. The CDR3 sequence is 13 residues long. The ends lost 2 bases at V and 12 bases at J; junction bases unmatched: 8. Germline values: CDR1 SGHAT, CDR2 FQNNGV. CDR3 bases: TGTGCCAGCAGCTTAACCCCTGAGGACAGGGGGTACTTC. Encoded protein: CASSLTPEDRGYF.

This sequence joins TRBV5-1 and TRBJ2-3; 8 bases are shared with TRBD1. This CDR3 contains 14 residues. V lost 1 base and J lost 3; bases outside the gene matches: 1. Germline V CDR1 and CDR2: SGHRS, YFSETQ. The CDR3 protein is CASSLNRGTDTQYF. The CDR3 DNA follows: TGCGCCAGCAGCTTGAACAGGGGGACAGATACGCAGTATTTT.

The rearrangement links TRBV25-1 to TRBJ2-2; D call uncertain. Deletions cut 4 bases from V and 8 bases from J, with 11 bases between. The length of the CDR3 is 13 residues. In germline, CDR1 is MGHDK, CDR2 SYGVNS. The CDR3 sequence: CASSVSMRGELFF. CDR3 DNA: TGTGCCAGCAGTGTTTCGATGCGGGGGGAGCTGTTTTTT.

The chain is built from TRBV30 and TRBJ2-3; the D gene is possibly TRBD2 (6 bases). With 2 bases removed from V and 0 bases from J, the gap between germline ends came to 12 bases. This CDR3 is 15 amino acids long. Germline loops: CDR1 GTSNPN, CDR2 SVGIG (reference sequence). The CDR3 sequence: CAWSRGVGSTDTQYF. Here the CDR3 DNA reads TGTGCCTGGAGTCGCGGGGTCGGGAGCACAGATACGCAGTATTTT. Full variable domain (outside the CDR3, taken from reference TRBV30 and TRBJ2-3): SQTIHQWPATLVQPVGSPLSLECTVEGTSNPNLYWYRQAAGRGLQLLFYSVGIGQISSEVPQNLSASRPQDRQFILSSKKLLLSDSGFYLCAWSRGVGSTDTQYFGPGTRLTVL.

CDR3 in DNA: TGTGCCAGCAGCCCCGGGACAGGGGTTCTGGAGACCCAGTACTTC. It encodes CASSPGTGVLETQYF. The chain recombines TRBV7-3 with TRBJ2-5; 10 bases are shared with TRBD1. Germline loops: CDR1 SGHTA, CDR2 FQGTGA. Trimming took 5 bases from V and 5 from J; bases not matched to a gene: 8. The CDR3 loop spans 15 amino acids.

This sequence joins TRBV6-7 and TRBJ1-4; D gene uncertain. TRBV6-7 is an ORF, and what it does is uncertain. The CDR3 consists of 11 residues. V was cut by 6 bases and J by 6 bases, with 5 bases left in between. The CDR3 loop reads CASSGDEKLFF. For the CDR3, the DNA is TGTGCCAGCAGCGGGGATGAAAAACTGTTTTTT.